The text below deals with one TCR beta chain. Germline V gene data show CDR1 as KGHSH and CDR2 as LQKENI. The CDR3 runs 17 residues. V lost 3 bases and J lost 0, with 15 bases in between. These data originate in a study of blood T cell repertoires in COVID-19. The data were produced by immunoSEQ multiplex PCR, yet TCRdb's version contains in-frame clones alone and is incomplete. Of 200,000 to 250,000 clones listed, approximately 86% are singletons. This TCR derives from a woman aged 50 to 60 who had recovered from COVID-19. The V gene is TRBV18, the J gene TRBJ2-1; TRBD2 is a possible D gene (5 bases). Material: PBMCs or T cells enriched from blood (not recorded which). In nucleotides, the CDR3 is TGTGCCAGCTCACCGTTGATGGGAGCCAGCTCCTACAATGAGCAGTTCTTC. It yields the protein CASSPLMGASSYNEQFF.